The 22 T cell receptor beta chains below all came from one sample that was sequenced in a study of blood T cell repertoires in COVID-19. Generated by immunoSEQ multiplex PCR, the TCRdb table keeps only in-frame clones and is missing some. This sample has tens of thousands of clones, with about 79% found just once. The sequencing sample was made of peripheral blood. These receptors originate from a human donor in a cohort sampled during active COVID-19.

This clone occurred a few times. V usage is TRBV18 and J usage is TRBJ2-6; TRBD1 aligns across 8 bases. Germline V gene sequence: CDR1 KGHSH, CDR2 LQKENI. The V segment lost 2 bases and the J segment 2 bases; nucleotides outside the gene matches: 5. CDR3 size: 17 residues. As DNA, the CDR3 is TGTGCCAGCTCACCATCCGGACAGGGCGCTGGGGCCAACGTCCTGACTTTC. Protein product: CASSPSGQGAGANVLTF.

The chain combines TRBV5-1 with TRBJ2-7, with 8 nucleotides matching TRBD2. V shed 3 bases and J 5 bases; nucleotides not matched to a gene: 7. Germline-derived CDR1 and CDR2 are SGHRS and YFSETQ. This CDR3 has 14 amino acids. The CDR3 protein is CASSSAGGGNEQYF. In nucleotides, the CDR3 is TGCGCCAGCAGCTCCGCGGGGGGCGGGAACGAGCAGTACTTC.

CDR3: CASRGDILEKLFF. The CDR3 nucleotides are TGTGCCAGCAGGGGGGACATACTTGAAAAACTGTTTTTT. This chain connects TRBV28 to TRBJ1-4; D possibly corresponds to TRBD1 (6 bases). V lost 6 bases to trimming and J lost 7 bases, with 12 bases between them. The CDR3 covers 13 residues. The germline V gene has CDR1 MDHEN and CDR2 SYDVKM.

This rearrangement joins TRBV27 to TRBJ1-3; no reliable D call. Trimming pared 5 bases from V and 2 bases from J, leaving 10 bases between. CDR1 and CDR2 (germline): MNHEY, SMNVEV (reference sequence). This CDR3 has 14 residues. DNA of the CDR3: TGTGCCAGCAGTCCTCTAGGCGCTGGAAACACCATATATTTT. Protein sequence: CASSPLGAGNTIYF.

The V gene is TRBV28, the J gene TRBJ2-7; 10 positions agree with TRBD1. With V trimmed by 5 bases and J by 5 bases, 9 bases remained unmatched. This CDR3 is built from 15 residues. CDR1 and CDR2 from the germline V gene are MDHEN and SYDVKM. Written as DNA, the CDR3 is TGTGCCAGCAGTGGGACCGGGACAGGGGCCCACGAGCAGTACTTC. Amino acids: CASSGTGTGAHEQYF.

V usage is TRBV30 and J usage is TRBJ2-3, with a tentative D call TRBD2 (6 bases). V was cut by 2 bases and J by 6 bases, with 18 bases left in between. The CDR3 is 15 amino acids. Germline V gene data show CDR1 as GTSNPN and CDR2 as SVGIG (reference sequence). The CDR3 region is CAWSPFLRELDTQYF. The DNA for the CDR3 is TGTGCCTGGAGTCCCTTCCTCCGGGAGCTGGATACGCAGTATTTT.

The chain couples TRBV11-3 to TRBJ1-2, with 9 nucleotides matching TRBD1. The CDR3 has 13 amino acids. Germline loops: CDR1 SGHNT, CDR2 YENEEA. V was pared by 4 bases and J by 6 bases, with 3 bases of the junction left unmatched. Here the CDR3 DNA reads TGTGCCAGCAGCTCCGGGACAGGGAATGGCTACACCTTC. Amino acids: CASSSGTGNGYTF.

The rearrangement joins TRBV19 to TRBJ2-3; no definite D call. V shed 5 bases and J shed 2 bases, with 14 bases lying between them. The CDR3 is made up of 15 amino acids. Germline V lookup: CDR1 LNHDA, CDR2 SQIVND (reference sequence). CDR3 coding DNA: TGTGCCAGTAGTCTGAAGGTCGCGGCCACAGATACGCAGTATTTT. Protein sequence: CASSLKVAATDTQYF.

The CDR3: CASSLKASSYEQYF. CDR3 bases: TGTGCCAGCAGCTTAAAGGCTAGTTCTTACGAGCAGTACTTC. The chain links TRBV7-2 to TRBJ2-7; D gene unclear. CDR3 length equals 14 residues. Per germline, CDR1 SGHTA and CDR2 FQGNSA. Trimming took off 2 bases at V and 4 bases at J, with 12 bases between the two ends. Together with reference TRBV7-2 and TRBJ2-7, the CDR3 gives the full variable domain: GAGVSQSPSNKVTEKGKDVELRCDPISGHTALYWYRQSLGQGLEFLIYFQGNSAPDKSGLPSDRFSAERTGGSVSTLTIQRTQQEDSAVYLCASSLKASSYEQYFGPGTRLTVT.

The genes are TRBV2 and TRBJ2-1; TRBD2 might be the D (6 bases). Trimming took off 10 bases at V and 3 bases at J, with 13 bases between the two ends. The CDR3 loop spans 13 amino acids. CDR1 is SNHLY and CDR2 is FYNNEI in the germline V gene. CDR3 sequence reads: CATGDGGYNEQFF. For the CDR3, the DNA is TGTGCCACGGGGGACGGAGGCTACAATGAGCAGTTCTTC.

The CDR3 reads CASSLADRAGDTQYF. CDR3 DNA sequence: TGCGCCAGCAGCTTGGCGGACAGGGCGGGAGATACGCAGTATTTT. The chain uses TRBV5-1 and TRBJ2-3; 8 bases map to TRBD1. Germline CDR1 is SGHRS and CDR2 is YFSETQ. This CDR3 is built from 15 residues. With 0 bases clipped from V and 5 bases from J, the junction kept 5 bases outside the gene matches. Supplemented by reference TRBV5-1 and TRBJ2-3, the full variable domain reads KAGVTQTPRYLIKTRGQQVTLSCSPISGHRSVSWYQQTPGQGLQFLFEYFSETQRNKGNFPGRFSGRQFSNSRSEMNVSTLELGDSALYLCASSLADRAGDTQYFGPGTRLTVL.

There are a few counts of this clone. The CDR3 reads CASSLGVARKNEQFF. The DNA of the CDR3 is TGTGCCAGCAGCTTAGGGGTAGCTCGGAAGAATGAGCAGTTCTTC. The chain is built from TRBV11-3 and TRBJ2-1, with no clear D. From germline, CDR1 is SGHNT and CDR2 YENEEA. The CDR3 extends over 15 amino acids. The germline V and J ends were trimmed by 1 base and 7 bases, with 14 bases remaining between them.

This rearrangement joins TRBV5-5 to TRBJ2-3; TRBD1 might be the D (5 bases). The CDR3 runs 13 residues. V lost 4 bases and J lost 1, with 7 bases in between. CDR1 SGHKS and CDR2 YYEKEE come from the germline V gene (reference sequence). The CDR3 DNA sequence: TGTGCCAGCAGCCAAGGGGGCACAGATACGCAGTATTTT. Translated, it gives CASSQGGTDTQYF.

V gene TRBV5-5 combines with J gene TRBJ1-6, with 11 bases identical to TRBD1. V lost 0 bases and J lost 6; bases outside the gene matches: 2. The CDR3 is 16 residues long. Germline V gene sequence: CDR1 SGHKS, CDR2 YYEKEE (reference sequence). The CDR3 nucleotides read TGTGCCAGCAGCTTGGGGGACAGGGGGTTTAATTCACCCCTCCACTTT. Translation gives CASSLGDRGFNSPLHF. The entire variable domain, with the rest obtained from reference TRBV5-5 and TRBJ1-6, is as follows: DAGVTQSPTHLIKTRGQQVTLRCSPISGHKSVSWYQQVLGQGPQFIFQYYEKEERGRGNFPDRFSARQFPNYSSELNVNALLLGDSALYLCASSLGDRGFNSPLHFGNGTRLTVT.

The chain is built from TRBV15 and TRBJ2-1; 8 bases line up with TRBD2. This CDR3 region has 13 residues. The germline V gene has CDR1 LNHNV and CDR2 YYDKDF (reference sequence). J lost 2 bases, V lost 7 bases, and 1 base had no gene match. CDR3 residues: CATKREPYNEQFF. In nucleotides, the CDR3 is TGTGCCACCAAGCGGGAGCCCTACAATGAGCAGTTCTTC.

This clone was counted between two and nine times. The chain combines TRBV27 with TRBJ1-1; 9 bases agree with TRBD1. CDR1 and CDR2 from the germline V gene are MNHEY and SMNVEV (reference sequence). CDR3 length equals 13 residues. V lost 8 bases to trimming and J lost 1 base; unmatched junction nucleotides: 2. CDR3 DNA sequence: TGTGCCAGCGCGACAGGGGGGAACACTGAAGCTTTCTTT. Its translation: CASATGGNTEAFF.

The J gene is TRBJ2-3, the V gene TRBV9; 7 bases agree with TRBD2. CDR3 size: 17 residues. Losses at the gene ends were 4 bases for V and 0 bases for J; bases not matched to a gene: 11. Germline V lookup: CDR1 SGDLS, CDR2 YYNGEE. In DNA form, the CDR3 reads TGTGCCAGCAGCCTAAGAGGGGAGGGGTTAAGCACAGATACGCAGTATTTT. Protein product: CASSLRGEGLSTDTQYF.

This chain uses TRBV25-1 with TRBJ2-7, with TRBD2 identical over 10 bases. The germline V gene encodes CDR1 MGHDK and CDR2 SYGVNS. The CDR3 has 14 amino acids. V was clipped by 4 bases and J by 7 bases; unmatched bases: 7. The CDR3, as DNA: TGTGCCAGCAGTGTAGCGGGAGGCGGAGGTGAGCAGTACTTC. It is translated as CASSVAGGGGEQYF.

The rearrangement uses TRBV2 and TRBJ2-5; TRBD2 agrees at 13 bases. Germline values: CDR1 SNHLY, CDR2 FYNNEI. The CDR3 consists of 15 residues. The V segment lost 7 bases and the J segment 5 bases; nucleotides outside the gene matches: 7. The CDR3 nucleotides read TGTGCCAGCATTCTGGGACTAGCGGGAAGGGAGACCCAGTACTTC. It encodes CASILGLAGRETQYF.

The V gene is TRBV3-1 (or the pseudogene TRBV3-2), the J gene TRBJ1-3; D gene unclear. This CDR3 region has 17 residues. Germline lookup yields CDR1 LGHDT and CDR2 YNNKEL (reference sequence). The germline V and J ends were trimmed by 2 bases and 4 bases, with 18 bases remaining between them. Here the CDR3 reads CASSQPSNAVRGNTIYF. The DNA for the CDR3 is TGTGCCAGCAGCCAACCAAGTAACGCGGTTCGGGGAAACACCATATATTTT.

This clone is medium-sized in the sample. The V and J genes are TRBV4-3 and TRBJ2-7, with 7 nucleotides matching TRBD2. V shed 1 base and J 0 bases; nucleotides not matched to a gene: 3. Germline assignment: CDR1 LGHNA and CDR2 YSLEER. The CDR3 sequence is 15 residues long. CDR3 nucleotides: TGCGCCAGCAGCCAAGGCCTAGCGGACTCCTACGAGCAGTACTTC. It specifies CASSQGLADSYEQYF.

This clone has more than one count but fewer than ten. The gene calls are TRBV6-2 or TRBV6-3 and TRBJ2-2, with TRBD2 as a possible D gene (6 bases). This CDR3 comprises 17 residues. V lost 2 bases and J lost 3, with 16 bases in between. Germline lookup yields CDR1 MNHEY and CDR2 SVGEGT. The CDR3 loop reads CASSYKLGGIDTGELFF. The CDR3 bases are TGTGCCAGCAGTTACAAGCTTGGGGGGATCGACACCGGGGAGCTGTTTTTT.